A single sample is the source of the 9 T cell receptor beta chains below, sequenced in a study of read filtering for tumor transcriptome and immune sequencing. Molecular barcoded adaptors covering alpha/delta and beta/gamma chains were used on approximately 400 ng RNA. TCRdb ran MiXCR on the reads and lists one entry per CDR3 protein. The sample includes over 50,000 distinct CDR3 sequences, approximately 13% of them seen just once. Sequencing was carried out using a population of CD138-negative cells sorted from bone marrow. The receptors were sampled from a donor older than 35 with multiple myeloma.

The V call is TRBV24-1, the J call TRBJ2-3, with no clear D. The CDR3 spans 12 residues. Germline CDR1 and CDR2: KGHDR and SFDVKD. Trimming pared 3 bases from V and 9 bases from J, leaving 9 bases between. The CDR3 nucleotides are TGTGCCACCAGTGATGTTCTGGTAACGCAGTATTTT. Residues: CATSDVLVTQYF.

The table lists this clonotype with many counts. This sequence joins TRBV7-2 and TRBJ2-6; 7 bases match TRBD1. CDR1 is SGHTA and CDR2 is FQGNSA in the germline V gene. This CDR3 region has 16 residues. The V segment lost 1 base and the J segment 2 bases; nucleotides outside the gene matches: 2. Written as DNA, the CDR3 is TGTGCCAGCAGCTTAGGACAGGGACCTGGGGCCAACGTCCTGACTTTC. Its protein is CASSLGQGPGANVLTF.

This clonotype was seen ten or more times. The chain combines TRBV28 with TRBJ2-5; D not resolved. CDR3 length: 11 amino acids. Per the germline V gene, CDR1 is MDHEN and CDR2 is SYDVKM. Trimming cost V 7 bases and J 4 bases, with 7 bases left between them. For the CDR3, the DNA is TGTGCCAGCACCACCCGAGAGACCCAGTACTTC. Protein product: CASTTRETQYF.

This clonotype showed up many times. The chain recombines TRBV30 with TRBJ2-1; 7 bases agree with TRBD2. The CDR3 runs to 19 residues. The V gene end was trimmed by 1 base and the J gene end by 0 bases; junction bases not matched to a gene: 15. Germline V CDR1 and CDR2: GTSNPN, SVGIG (reference sequence). The CDR3 region has the DNA TGTGCCTGGAGTGGATGGTCGGGGGAGGGCCTCAGCTCCTACAATGAGCAGTTCTTC. Encoded protein: CAWSGWSGEGLSSYNEQFF.

Many counts were recorded for this clonotype. The rearrangement uses TRBV7-3 and TRBJ2-1; 7 bases agree with TRBD2. V dropped 0 bases and J dropped 4; count of bases not matched to a gene: 6. Germline-derived CDR1 and CDR2 are SGHTA and FQGTGA. The CDR3 spans 16 residues. CDR3 region: CASSLTAGAPYNEQFF. CDR3 nucleotides: TGTGCCAGCAGCTTAACGGCGGGAGCGCCTTACAATGAGCAGTTCTTC.

In the case of this clonotype: A much larger clone differs from this one at a single base, so this may be a read error. This chain joins TRBV20-1 and TRBJ2-7, with D uncertain. The germline gives CDR1 DFQATT, CDR2 SNEGSKA (reference sequence). This CDR3 region has 11 residues. CDR3 sequence: CSVTESYEQHF. For the CDR3, the DNA is TGCAGTGTCACAGAATCCTACGAGCAGCACTTC.

At least ten counts were recorded for this clonotype. The V gene is TRBV29-1, the J gene TRBJ2-5, with D unresolved. Trimming took 6 bases from V and 4 from J, leaving 9 bases between them. CDR1 is SQVTM, CDR2 ANQGSEA, per germline. The CDR3 sequence is 11 residues long. CDR3 residues: CSVPRVETQYF. The CDR3 DNA follows: TGCAGCGTGCCCCGAGTAGAGACCCAGTACTTC.

This clonotype was counted at least ten times. The genes are TRBV27 and TRBJ1-5; D is undetermined. Germline V CDR1 and CDR2: MNHEY, SMNVEV (reference sequence). There are 15 residues in the CDR3. The V end lost 6 bases, the J end lost 0 bases, and 12 bases lay between the germline ends. Here the CDR3 reads CASSPRWDSNQPQHF. DNA of the CDR3: TGTGCCAGCAGCCCCAGGTGGGATAGCAATCAGCCCCAGCATTTT.

The chain couples TRBV11-2 to TRBJ2-2; 9 bases line up with TRBD2. The junction had 13 bases not matched to a gene; V was cut back by 5 bases and J by 0 bases. The CDR3 length is 19 residues. Germline CDR1 reads SGHAT; CDR2 reads FQNNGV. This CDR3 reads CASSLNRAGGFANTGELFF. As DNA, the CDR3 is TGTGCCAGCAGCCTAAATCGGGCGGGAGGGTTCGCGAACACCGGGGAGCTGTTTTTT.